One and the same sample provided the 28 T cell receptor beta chains below, sequenced in a study of blood T cell repertoires in COVID-19 (dated by TCRdb to 2018 to 2021). Receptor amplification or capture employed the immunoSEQ multiplex PCR assay. The clones in this table, taken by TCRdb from immuneACCESS, are in-frame only. Not every clone is retained; where verified, under half of the shortfall comes from an unresolved V gene, and the cause of the rest is unknown. Recorded for this sample are about 93,000 clones; 80% of them occurred a single time. Clones ranked in the top ten supply 15% to 20% of the sample. The sample comprised peripheral blood. Every receptor here comes from a human donor in a cohort sampled during active COVID-19.

CDR3 amino acids: CASRLARGRPASYEQYF. In nucleotides, the CDR3 is TGTGCAAGTCGCTTAGCGCGGGGTCGGCCTGCCTCCTACGAGCAGTACTTC. This chain links TRBV12-2 with TRBJ2-7; the D segment call TRBD2 is taken from the table without a DNA check. TRBV12-2 counts as a pseudogene. The CDR3 covers 17 residues.

The rearrangement links TRBV6-6 to TRBJ1-2; 7 nucleotides agree with TRBD1. The CDR3 is made up of 20 amino acids. J gave up 0 bases and V 6 bases, and 22 bases lay outside the gene matches. CDR1 and CDR2 from the germline V gene are MNHNY and SVGAGI (reference sequence). The CDR3 here is CASSPRRGRGLLLANYGYTF. DNA of the CDR3: TGTGCCAGCAGCCCGAGAAGGGGCAGGGGGTTACTCCTAGCTAACTATGGCTACACCTTC.

The chain uses TRBV6-5 and TRBJ1-1; D gene unclear. The V gene's germline CDR1 is MNHEY and CDR2 SVGAGI. Trimming removed 5 bases from V and 5 bases from J, with 15 bases in between. CDR3 length: 14 residues. The CDR3 loop reads CASSRTRVGTEAFF. DNA for the CDR3: TGTGCCAGCAGTCGCACGAGGGTGGGGACTGAAGCTTTCTTT.

This clone was observed once. The chain is built from TRBV27 and TRBJ2-1, with D possibly TRBD1 on 6 matching bases. This CDR3 is built from 13 residues. Germline V gives CDR1 MNHEY, CDR2 SMNVEV (reference sequence). V was pared by 4 bases and J by 5 bases, with 9 bases between. This CDR3 is CASSYGQNNEQFF. The CDR3 region has the DNA TGTGCCAGCAGTTACGGACAGAACAATGAGCAGTTCTTC.

This chain links TRBV5-1 with TRBJ1-2; 7 nucleotides match TRBD1. V lost 0 bases and J lost 6; bases outside the gene matches: 5. The CDR3 contains 14 residues. The germline gives CDR1 SGHRS, CDR2 YFSETQ. CDR3 in amino acids: CASSLDRGDHGYTF. The CDR3 DNA reads TGCGCCAGCAGCTTGGACAGGGGAGATCATGGCTACACCTTC.

The chain has TRBV15 and TRBJ2-1; 7 nucleotides agree with TRBD2. V lost 0 bases, J lost 3 bases, and 14 bases stayed unmatched. Germline CDR1 and CDR2: LNHNV and YYDKDF (reference sequence). The CDR3 sequence is 19 residues long. The CDR3 region is CATSRDFGGGTVNYNEQFF. The CDR3 coding sequence is TGTGCCACCAGCAGAGATTTCGGCGGGGGAACGGTAAACTACAATGAGCAGTTCTTC. The full variable domain, rest sourced from reference TRBV15 and TRBJ2-1, is DAMVIQNPRYQVTQFGKPVTLSCSQTLNHNVMYWYQQKSSQAPKLLFHYYDKDFNNEADTPDNFQSRRPNTSFCFLDIRSPGLGDTAMYLCATSRDFGGGTVNYNEQFFGPGTRLTVL.

The V and J genes are TRBV7-2 and TRBJ2-2; unclear D gene. Trimming stripped 1 base from V and 3 bases from J, with 12 bases between. The CDR3 covers 16 residues. In germline, CDR1 is SGHTA, CDR2 FQGNSA. CDR3: CASSLVPVRDTGELFF. CDR3 bases: TGTGCCAGCAGCTTAGTTCCGGTCCGGGACACCGGGGAGCTGTTTTTT.

CDR3 amino acids: CASTGTVMNTEAFF. The CDR3 nucleotides are TGTGCCAGCACCGGGACAGTCATGAACACTGAAGCTTTCTTT. The V and J genes are TRBV28 and TRBJ1-1; 7 nucleotides agree with TRBD1. The CDR3 spans 14 residues. V trimming: 7 bases; J trimming: 0 bases; junction bases outside the gene matches: 5. Germline CDR1 is MDHEN and CDR2 is SYDVKM.

The gene calls are TRBV9 and TRBJ2-5; possibly TRBD2 for D (6 bases). The CDR3 extends over 14 amino acids. V lost 3 bases and J lost 1, with 10 bases in between. The germline CDR1 and CDR2 sequences are SGDLS and YYNGEE. The CDR3 loop reads CASSETSRQETQYF. In DNA form, the CDR3 reads TGTGCCAGCAGCGAAACTAGCCGCCAAGAGACCCAGTACTTC.

The chain has TRBV15 and TRBJ2-3; 7 bases are shared with TRBD1. The germline V gene encodes CDR1 LNHNV and CDR2 YYDKDF (reference sequence). V shed 8 bases, J shed 3 bases, and the junction held 11 bases outside the gene matches. The CDR3 contains 15 residues. The CDR3 region has the DNA TGTGCCACCGCACGACAGGGCCAGGGGACAGATACGCAGTATTTT. It translates to CATARQGQGTDTQYF. The full variable domain, its missing parts supplied by reference TRBV15 and TRBJ2-3, is DAMVIQNPRYQVTQFGKPVTLSCSQTLNHNVMYWYQQKSSQAPKLLFHYYDKDFNNEADTPDNFQSRRPNTSFCFLDIRSPGLGDTAMYLCATARQGQGTDTQYFGPGTRLTVL.

The count of this clone is one. In DNA form, the CDR3 reads TGTGCCAGCAGCTTAGGTCCTGCAAGCTTGGAGAATCCCCTCCACTTT. Residues: CASSLGPASLENPLHF. This chain connects TRBV7-9 to TRBJ1-6; D is ambiguous. In germline, CDR1 is SEHNR, CDR2 FQNEAQ (reference sequence). The V end lost 1 base, the J end lost 13 bases, and 20 bases lay between the germline ends. This CDR3 region has 16 residues.

V and J are TRBV2 and TRBJ1-5; D perhaps matches TRBD1 (5 bases). Germline CDR1 SNHLY, CDR2 FYNNEI. There are 15 residues in the CDR3. Between the trimmed V and J ends, which lost 5 bases and 2 bases, there was a span of 13 bases. CDR3 residues: CASSLQGRGNQPQHF. CDR3 bases: TGTGCCAGCAGTCTGCAGGGCCGGGGCAATCAGCCCCAGCATTTT. Based on the CDR3 plus reference TRBV2 and TRBJ1-5, the full variable domain is EPEVTQTPSHQVTQMGQEVILRCVPISNHLYFYWYRQILGQKVEFLVSFYNNEISEKSEIFDDQFSVERPDGSNFTLKIRSTKLEDSAMYFCASSLQGRGNQPQHFGDGTRLSIL.

In its sample, this clone was seen once. J is TRBJ2-7 and V is TRBV18, with 9 nucleotides matching TRBD1. The CDR3 extends over 15 amino acids. Germline trimming cut 0 bases from V and 3 bases from J; bases unmatched to any gene: 3. CDR1 and CDR2 (germline): KGHSH, LQKENI. The chain's CDR3 is CASSPPGQGFYEQYF. In DNA form, the CDR3 reads TGTGCCAGCTCACCACCGGGACAGGGCTTCTACGAGCAGTACTTC.

This chain joins TRBV28 and TRBJ2-5; 7 bases fit TRBD2. CDR3 length: 11 amino acids. Germline trimming cut 5 bases from V and 12 bases from J; bases unmatched to any gene: 6. CDR1 MDHEN and CDR2 SYDVKM come from the germline V gene. The CDR3 nucleotides read TGTGCCAGCAGTCTCCGGGGGGAAAAGTACTTC. Residues: CASSLRGEKYF.

J is TRBJ1-4 and V is TRBV7-8; 7 positions agree with TRBD1. The CDR3 has 15 amino acids. The germline V gene encodes CDR1 SGHVS and CDR2 FQNEAQ. Losses at the gene ends were 2 bases for V and 3 bases for J; bases not matched to a gene: 3. The CDR3 DNA is TGTGCCAGCAGCTTAATCACAGGGGCTAATGAAAAACTGTTTTTT. It translates to CASSLITGANEKLFF. Based on the CDR3 plus reference TRBV7-8 and TRBJ1-4, the full variable domain is GAGVSQSPRYKVAKRGQDVALRCDPISGHVSLFWYQQALGQGPEFLTYFQNEAQLDKSGLPSDRFFAERPEGSVSTLKIQRTQQEDSAVYLCASSLITGANEKLFFGSGTQLSVL.

The genes are TRBV4-1 and TRBJ2-2; 7 bases line up with TRBD1. The germline CDR1 and CDR2 sequences are MGHRA and YSYEKL. The V and J ends lost 0 bases and 1 base, in that order; junction bases with no gene match: 8. CDR3 size: 18 residues. The CDR3 sequence is CASSQDMGQRRNTGELFF. The CDR3 DNA is TGCGCCAGCAGCCAAGATATGGGACAGCGAAGGAACACCGGGGAGCTGTTTTTT.

This sequence joins TRBV28 and TRBJ2-1, with D perhaps matching TRBD2 (6 bases). The germline gives CDR1 MDHEN, CDR2 SYDVKM. Trimming left V 4 bases short and J 5 bases short, with 15 bases between. The CDR3 is 15 amino acids. CDR3 amino acids: CASSSGEVVHNEQFF. The CDR3, as DNA: TGTGCCAGCAGTTCGGGGGAGGTGGTGCACAATGAGCAGTTCTTC.

V is TRBV14 and J is TRBJ2-1; unclear D gene. The V end was cut by 3 bases, the J end by 2 bases, with 11 bases between. From germline, CDR1 is SGHDN and CDR2 FVKESK. This CDR3 comprises 15 residues. CDR3 sequence reads: CASSQRLSAYNEQFF. CDR3 coding DNA: TGTGCCAGCAGCCAGAGGCTTTCGGCCTACAATGAGCAGTTCTTC. Based on the CDR3 plus reference TRBV14 and TRBJ2-1, the full variable domain is EAGVTQFPSHSVIEKGQTVTLRCDPISGHDNLYWYRRVMGKEIKFLLHFVKESKQDESGMPNNRFLAERTGGTYSTLKVQPAELEDSGVYFCASSQRLSAYNEQFFGPGTRLTVL.

For the CDR3, the DNA is TGTGCCAGCAGCTTTGGACTGGGACAGAGTGGAAACACCATATATTTT. This gives the protein CASSFGLGQSGNTIYF. The rearrangement joins TRBV5-4 to TRBJ1-3; 7 nucleotides match TRBD1. The CDR3 extends over 16 amino acids. V dropped 2 bases and J dropped 3; count of bases not matched to a gene: 8. Germline V CDR1 and CDR2: SGHNT, YYREEE (reference sequence).

This chain joins TRBV5-5 and TRBJ2-7, with 9 positions matching TRBD1. The CDR3 is 14 residues long. The germline V gene has CDR1 SGHKS and CDR2 YYEKEE (reference sequence). Germline trimming cut 3 bases from V and 5 bases from J; bases unmatched to any gene: 6. DNA for the CDR3: TGTGCCAGCAGCTGGACAGGGGATGTAAACGAGCAGTACTTC. Amino acid sequence: CASSWTGDVNEQYF.

V is TRBV5-1 and J is TRBJ2-7; 7 positions match TRBD1. Looked up from germline, CDR1 is SGHRS and CDR2 is YFSETQ. V lost 4 bases, J lost 2 bases, and 3 bases stayed unmatched. The CDR3 has 13 amino acids. The CDR3 nucleotides read TGCGCCAGCAGCCAGGGACAGCCCTACGAGCAGTACTTC. It specifies CASSQGQPYEQYF.

This clone was found many times. The chain joins TRBV9 to TRBJ2-2; TRBD2 matches 14 bases. This CDR3 spans 15 amino acids. Germline V gene sequence: CDR1 SGDLS, CDR2 YYNGEE. With 3 bases clipped from V and 5 bases from J, the junction kept 0 bases outside the gene matches. In nucleotides, the CDR3 is TGTGCCAGCAGCGGGACTAGCGGGAGGACCGGGGAGCTGTTTTTT. It encodes CASSGTSGRTGELFF.

The chain carries TRBV6-6 and TRBJ2-1, with 12 bases aligning to TRBD2. V lost 0 bases to trimming and J lost 9 bases; unmatched junction nucleotides: 3. Germline values: CDR1 MNHNY, CDR2 SVGAGI (reference sequence). The CDR3 contains 15 residues. CDR3 coding DNA: TGTGCCAGCAGTTACTCGGCTAGCGGGAGGGGTGAGCAGTTCTTC. Its translation: CASSYSASGRGEQFF.

This clone was counted a few times. The rearrangement links TRBV10-3 to TRBJ2-2, with 8 bases fitting TRBD1. In germline, CDR1 is ENHRY, CDR2 SYGVKD. This CDR3 comprises 13 residues. J gave up 5 bases and V 10 bases, and 6 bases lay outside the gene matches. The CDR3: CATTGVGTGELFF. Here the CDR3 DNA reads TGTGCCACGACAGGGGTGGGGACCGGGGAGCTGTTTTTT.

The chain links TRBV11-2 to TRBJ2-7; maybe TRBD1 (6 bases). Deletions cut 9 bases from V and 2 bases from J, with 11 bases between. Germline V gives CDR1 SGHAT, CDR2 FQNNGV. CDR3 size: 12 residues. The CDR3 loop is CASQEGAYEQYF. In DNA, the CDR3 is TGTGCCAGTCAAGAGGGGGCCTACGAGCAGTACTTC.

The count of this clone is one. The chain carries TRBV27 and TRBJ2-3; 8 bases are shared with TRBD1. Germline-derived CDR1 and CDR2 are MNHEY and SMNVEV (reference sequence). Trimming took 6 bases from V and 1 from J; bases not matched to a gene: 6. The CDR3 consists of 15 residues. CDR3 in amino acids: CASSTPGGGTDTQYF. CDR3 bases: TGTGCCAGCAGCACACCAGGGGGCGGCACAGATACGCAGTATTTT.

The chain links TRBV11-2 to TRBJ2-2, with a tentative D call TRBD2 (9 bases). The CDR3 runs to 19 residues. Trimming left V 5 bases short and J 2 bases short, with 24 bases between. CDR1 and CDR2 from the germline V gene are SGHAT and FQNNGV. Here the CDR3 reads CASSPGGHGAGGNTGELFF. The CDR3 coding sequence is TGTGCCAGCAGCCCAGGGGGCCATGGAGCGGGGGGAAACACCGGGGAGCTGTTTTTT.

The J gene is TRBJ2-7, the V gene TRBV4-1; D call uncertain. CDR3 length: 8 amino acids. V dropped 11 bases and J dropped 3 bases, with 2 bases sitting between them. CDR1 MGHRA and CDR2 YSYEKL come from the germline V gene. CDR3 DNA: TGCGCCCTCTACGAGCAGTACTTC. As protein: CALYEQYF.